This entry is about one T cell receptor beta chain. Its antigen is undetermined. Germline V lookup: CDR1 MNHEY, CDR2 SMNVEV (reference sequence). V lost 8 bases, J lost 0 bases, and 13 bases lay in between. The CDR3 has 14 residues. The treatment is: oral pan-JAK inhibitor, 5-10 mg twice daily. Punch biopsies of lesional scalp, plus peripheral blood, were taken from alopecia areata patients. This entry is derived from a study of CD8+ T cells in alopecia areata. Across the whole study: Those patients who were treated received oral tofacitinib, which was given at 5 to 10 mg twice daily for moderate-to-severe alopecia areata. Once tofacitinib had been taken for 6 to 18 months, 6 months off drug followed. Overall study findings and caveats: A great number of expanded lesional clones endured in scalp and blood during tofacitinib.

Sequencing used cDNA as its template, made by extracting RNA and reverse transcribing it. Measured with immunoSEQ multiplex PCR; TCRdb has only the in-frame clones, and not every one. This table has about 150,000 clones, about 59% appearing once. This TCR came from a human donor with alopecia areata. Sequencing used CD8+ T cells sorted from blood, obtained at week 4, from a patient treated with tofacitinib. The chain joins TRBV27 to TRBJ1-2; maybe TRBD1 (5 bases). CDR3 nucleotide sequence: TGTGCCAGCCGAGGGGCGGATACTAACTATGGCTACACCTTC. Its translation is CASRGADTNYGYTF.